The 30 T cell receptor beta chains reported below all come from one sample, sequenced in a study of naive and memory T cell subsets. An equimolar mix of two oligonucleotides served as the beta constant-region primer for TRBC1 and TRBC2. MiXCR was run by TCRdb on the UMI-ligation and nested PCR reads, yielding one entry per CDR3 protein. The sample lists around 160,000 distinct CDR3 sequences, 15% to 20% occurring once. Material: naive CD4+ T cells from blood. All receptors derive from a human donor in good health.

There are a few counts of this clonotype. The chain recombines TRBV10-1 with TRBJ2-3, with D perhaps matching TRBD1 or TRBD2 (5 bases each). This CDR3 is built from 15 residues. With 6 bases removed from V and 2 bases from J, the gap between germline ends came to 15 bases. Germline V lookup: CDR1 WNHNN, CDR2 SYGVQD (reference sequence). CDR3 in DNA: TGCGCCAGCAGCCGATCCGGGACCCTCACAGATACGCAGTATTTT. It translates to CASSRSGTLTDTQYF.

This clonotype was counted between two and nine times. The rearrangement uses TRBV11-2 and TRBJ1-3; unclear D gene. Germline values: CDR1 SGHAT, CDR2 FQNNGV. The CDR3 contains 16 residues. V was clipped by 0 bases and J by 0 bases, with 9 bases between them. This chain's CDR3 is CASSLEPRVSGNTIYF. The CDR3 DNA sequence: TGTGCCAGCAGCTTAGAACCACGCGTCTCTGGAAACACCATATATTTT.

V gene TRBV4-3 combines with J gene TRBJ2-3; TRBD1 agrees at 7 bases. After removal of 2 bases from V and 2 bases from J, the junction contained 4 bases not matched to a gene. This CDR3 is built from 15 residues. Germline CDR1 reads LGHNA; CDR2 reads YSLEER. The CDR3 bases are TGCGCCAGCAGCCAAAACAGGGGCTACACAGATACGCAGTATTTT. Translating it yields CASSQNRGYTDTQYF.

This clonotype was observed at least ten times. V is TRBV20-1 and J is TRBJ2-7; TRBD2 matches 8 bases. With 2 bases clipped from V and 2 bases from J, the junction kept 5 bases outside the gene matches. Per the germline V gene, CDR1 is DFQATT and CDR2 is SNEGSKA (reference sequence). This CDR3 region has 14 residues. The CDR3 nucleotides read TGCAGTGCTAGAAATAGCGGGACCACCTACGAGCAGTACTTC. Encoded protein: CSARNSGTTYEQYF.

V is TRBV5-1 and J is TRBJ1-5, with TRBD1 identical over 9 bases. CDR3 length: 17 amino acids. Germline trimming cut 4 bases from V and 2 bases from J; bases unmatched to any gene: 10. Germline lookup yields CDR1 SGHRS and CDR2 YFSETQ. CDR3 protein: CASSPGQGGYGNQPQHF. CDR3 nucleotides: TGCGCCAGCAGCCCGGGACAGGGTGGCTATGGCAATCAGCCCCAGCATTTT.

The chain couples TRBV11-2 to TRBJ2-5; 7 bases are shared with TRBD1. V was clipped by 1 base and J by 4 bases; unmatched bases: 6. The germline gives CDR1 SGHAT, CDR2 FQNNGV. The CDR3 is made up of 15 amino acids. In DNA form, the CDR3 reads TGTGCCAGCAGCTTAGTAGGGGGCGAGCGAGAGACCCAGTACTTC. Protein product: CASSLVGGERETQYF.

This clonotype was recorded many times. This chain links TRBV10-3 with TRBJ2-5; D uncertain. The germline V gene has CDR1 ENHRY and CDR2 SYGVKD. The CDR3 totals 18 residues. V lost 5 bases, J lost 2 bases, and 24 bases lay in between. The CDR3 region is CAISSRWVGITTQETQYF. The CDR3 region has the DNA TGTGCCATCAGTTCCCGCTGGGTGGGGATCACGACGCAAGAGACCCAGTACTTC.

V usage is TRBV4-3 and J usage is TRBJ2-7, with 7 bases fitting TRBD2. The germline V gene has CDR1 LGHNA and CDR2 YSLEER. The CDR3 is made up of 18 amino acids. V dropped 0 bases and J dropped 3; count of bases not matched to a gene: 14. In nucleotides, the CDR3 is TGCGCCAGCAGCCAAGATCTGATAGCGGGTACGTCCTACTACGAGCAGTACTTC. Encoded protein: CASSQDLIAGTSYYEQYF.

The CDR3 sequence: CASLGTAENIQYF. Written as DNA, the CDR3 is TGTGCCAGCCTAGGGACAGCAGAAAACATTCAGTACTTC. The chain has TRBV2 and TRBJ2-4; TRBD1 matches at 7 bases. Germline V gene data show CDR1 as SNHLY and CDR2 as FYNNEI. Germline trimming cut 8 bases from V and 5 bases from J; bases unmatched to any gene: 6. The CDR3 is 13 residues long.

The genes are TRBV27 and TRBJ1-2; the match to TRBD1 covers 8 bases. Per germline, CDR1 MNHEY and CDR2 SMNVEV (reference sequence). Germline trimming cut 2 bases from V and 3 bases from J; bases unmatched to any gene: 5. CDR3 size: 15 residues. In nucleotides, the CDR3 is TGTGCCAGCAGTTTAGCCGCAGGGGGCCACTATGGCTACACCTTC. Its translation: CASSLAAGGHYGYTF.

This chain joins TRBV6-2 or TRBV6-3 and TRBJ2-1, with 7 bases that match TRBD2. This CDR3 region has 19 residues. Trimming at V came to 2 bases and at J to 9 bases, leaving 22 bases not matched to a gene. CDR1 and CDR2 (germline): MNHEY, SVGEGT. CDR3 loop: CASSYRRWEGTTRFGEQFF. Here the CDR3 DNA reads TGTGCCAGCAGTTACAGGAGGTGGGAGGGGACCACCCGTTTCGGTGAGCAGTTCTTC.

The chain links TRBV10-3 to TRBJ2-3; 10 nucleotides agree with TRBD2. Germline assignment: CDR1 ENHRY and CDR2 SYGVKD. J lost 3 bases, V lost 6 bases, and 3 bases had no gene match. The CDR3 runs to 14 residues. The CDR3, as DNA: TGTGCCATCAGGGGGGGACTAGCGACAGATACGCAGTATTTT. As protein: CAIRGGLATDTQYF.

This clonotype showed up many times. The chain employs TRBV9 and TRBJ2-1; unclear D gene. This CDR3 spans 11 amino acids. The V gene lost 0 bases and the J gene lost 10 bases, with 5 bases spanning the gap. Germline lookup yields CDR1 SGDLS and CDR2 YYNGEE. The CDR3 protein is CASSVGLEQFF. The CDR3 bases are TGTGCCAGCAGCGTAGGTTTAGAGCAGTTCTTC.

This clonotype has only a few counts. This sequence joins TRBV12-3 or TRBV12-4 and TRBJ1-1; D gene ambiguous. V lost 3 bases and J lost 0, with 2 bases in between. The CDR3 loop spans 12 amino acids. For the CDR3, the DNA is TGTGCCAGCAGTTTTGTGAACACTGAAGCTTTCTTT. Amino acid sequence: CASSFVNTEAFF.

This clonotype has just a few counts. The rearrangement uses TRBV4-2 and TRBJ2-5; TRBD2 matches at 7 bases. V trimming: 1 base; J trimming: 2 bases; junction bases outside the gene matches: 7. This CDR3 contains 16 residues. From germline, CDR1 is LGHNA and CDR2 YNFKEQ. Here the CDR3 reads CASSQGASGIQETQYF. The CDR3 DNA follows: TGTGCCAGCAGCCAAGGGGCTAGCGGTATTCAAGAGACCCAGTACTTC.

V gene TRBV28 combines with J gene TRBJ2-2; D gene unclear. The CDR3 has 15 residues. Trimming removed 6 bases from V and 4 bases from J, with 15 bases in between. The germline CDR1 and CDR2 sequences are MDHEN and SYDVKM. In DNA, the CDR3 is TGTGCCAGCAGCTTAGACGTGGCCACCACCGGGGAGCTGTTTTTT. Encoded protein: CASSLDVATTGELFF. The whole variable domain, filled in from reference TRBV28 and TRBJ2-2, reads DVKVTQSSRYLVKRTGEKVFLECVQDMDHENMFWYRQDPGLGLRLIYFSYDVKMKEKGDIPEGYSVSREKKERFSLILESASTNQTSMYLCASSLDVATTGELFFGEGSRLTVL.

This clonotype has a count of ten or more. The chain uses TRBV28 and TRBJ2-7, with 9 bases aligning to TRBD1. Germline CDR1 MDHEN, CDR2 SYDVKM. Trimming removed 5 bases from V and 4 bases from J; junction bases left unmatched: 9. CDR3 size: 15 residues. This chain's CDR3 is CASSAPTGGLYEQYF. CDR3 coding DNA: TGTGCCAGCAGTGCACCGACAGGGGGGCTGTACGAGCAGTACTTC.

The J gene is TRBJ2-2, the V gene TRBV29-1; D gene uncertain. This CDR3 is built from 13 residues. Germline V gene data show CDR1 as SQVTM and CDR2 as ANQGSEA. V was shortened by 6 bases and J by 0 bases, with 8 bases between the two germline ends. CDR3 DNA: TGCAGCGTCATACGGACGAACACCGGGGAGCTGTTTTTT. It codes for CSVIRTNTGELFF.

This clonotype was observed a few times. The CDR3 here is CSARRGGPNTGELFF. As DNA, the CDR3 is TGCAGCGCCCGTAGGGGGGGACCGAACACCGGGGAGCTGTTTTTT. The chain is built from TRBV29-1 and TRBJ2-2, with D possibly being TRBD2 (7 bases). The CDR3 consists of 15 residues. Deletions cut 7 bases from V and 0 bases from J, with 15 bases between. CDR1 SQVTM and CDR2 ANQGSEA come from the germline V gene.

This clonotype was observed at least ten times. CDR3: CASSLDGNQPQHF. Written as DNA, the CDR3 is TGTGCCAGCAGCTTAGACGGGAATCAGCCCCAGCATTTT. The chain joins TRBV7-9 to TRBJ1-5, with D unclear. The CDR3 contains 13 residues. Germline V CDR1 and CDR2: SEHNR, FQNEAQ (reference sequence). V lost 1 base to trimming and J lost 4 bases, with 5 bases between them.

The chain couples TRBV4-1 to TRBJ1-1; D gene uncertain. Germline CDR1 MGHRA, CDR2 YSYEKL. The V gene lost 1 base and the J gene lost 1 base, with 7 bases spanning the gap. The CDR3 extends over 14 amino acids. CDR3: CASSQGGWNTEAFF. In nucleotides, the CDR3 is TGCGCCAGCAGCCAAGGTGGCTGGAACACTGAAGCTTTCTTT.

This rearrangement joins TRBV30 to TRBJ1-1; TRBD1 agrees at 9 bases. CDR3 length equals 15 residues. The germline gives CDR1 GTSNPN, CDR2 SVGIG (reference sequence). Germline trimming cut 4 bases from V and 5 bases from J; bases unmatched to any gene: 11. This chain's CDR3 is CAWKGRTGGSTEAFF. For the CDR3, the DNA is TGTGCCTGGAAGGGCAGAACAGGGGGCTCGACTGAAGCTTTCTTT. Full variable domain (remainder filled in from reference TRBV30 and TRBJ1-1): SQTIHQWPATLVQPVGSPLSLECTVEGTSNPNLYWYRQAAGRGLQLLFYSVGIGQISSEVPQNLSASRPQDRQFILSSKKLLLSDSGFYLCAWKGRTGGSTEAFFGQGTRLTVV.

The V and J genes are TRBV20-1 and TRBJ2-7; D is possibly TRBD1 (5 bases). V was trimmed by 0 bases and J by 4 bases, leaving 13 bases between them. The CDR3 contains 14 residues. Germline lookup yields CDR1 DFQATT and CDR2 SNEGSKA (reference sequence). CDR3 DNA sequence: TGCAGTGCTAGAGATCCGGCAGGGAAGTACGAGCAGTACTTC. It translates to CSARDPAGKYEQYF.

This clonotype was detected a few times. This sequence joins TRBV20-1 and TRBJ2-1; a weak D match, TRBD2 (6 bases). CDR1 and CDR2 from the germline V gene are DFQATT and SNEGSKA (reference sequence). V lost 1 base, J lost 7 bases, and 11 bases lay in between. The CDR3 has 13 amino acids. The CDR3 nucleotides read TGCAGTGCTAGAGTCGGACTACTGAATGAGCAGTTCTTC. Translating it yields CSARVGLLNEQFF.

This clonotype was seen more than once but under ten times. The chain joins TRBV20-1 to TRBJ1-3, with D tentatively TRBD1 (5 bases). Trimming took 2 bases from V and 4 from J, leaving 9 bases between them. Germline assignment: CDR1 DFQATT and CDR2 SNEGSKA (reference sequence). This CDR3 contains 13 residues. The CDR3 loop is CSARRQGGNTIYF. CDR3 coding DNA: TGCAGTGCTAGAAGGCAGGGAGGAAACACCATATATTTT.

This clonotype was found a few times. CDR3 sequence (DNA): TGTGCCAGCAGCTTGGGACTAGCTAATAACGGGGAGCTGTTTTTT. It is translated as CASSLGLANNGELFF. The chain couples TRBV5-8 to TRBJ2-2; 7 positions match TRBD2. V was pared by 0 bases and J by 7 bases, with 6 bases of the junction left unmatched. CDR3 length: 15 residues. The germline V gene has CDR1 SGHTS and CDR2 YDEGEE. Full variable domain (rest looked up from reference TRBV5-8 and TRBJ2-2): EAGVTQSPTHLIKTRGQQATLRCSPISGHTSVYWYQQALGLGLQFLLWYDEGEERNRGNFPPRFSGRQFPNYSSELNVNALELEDSALYLCASSLGLANNGELFFGEGSRLTVL.

The V call is TRBV6-2 or TRBV6-3, the J call TRBJ1-2; 10 bases agree with TRBD1. This CDR3 comprises 16 residues. V lost 3 bases to trimming and J lost 4 bases; unmatched junction nucleotides: 8. CDR1 is MNHEY and CDR2 is SVGEGT in the germline V gene. This CDR3 reads CASSYGDRGIVYGYTF. In DNA form, the CDR3 reads TGTGCCAGCAGTTATGGGGACAGGGGAATCGTCTATGGCTACACCTTC.

The chain carries TRBV11-2 and TRBJ2-6; 7 nucleotides match TRBD1. The V segment lost 6 bases and the J segment 4 bases; nucleotides outside the gene matches: 6. Germline-derived CDR1 and CDR2 are SGHAT and FQNNGV. The CDR3 totals 15 residues. CDR3 bases: TGTGCCAGCAGTCTTACAGGGGTAGGGGCCAACGTCCTGACTTTC. It yields the protein CASSLTGVGANVLTF.

This clonotype has a handful of counts. V is TRBV18 and J is TRBJ2-5; 9 nucleotides align to TRBD1. The trim removed 2 bases at V and 5 bases at J, leaving 12 bases unmatched. This CDR3 is 17 amino acids long. Germline values: CDR1 KGHSH, CDR2 LQKENI. CDR3 sequence: CASSPGQGMVGAETQYF. As DNA, the CDR3 is TGTGCCAGCTCACCAGGACAGGGGATGGTTGGCGCGGAGACCCAGTACTTC.

J is TRBJ1-5 and V is TRBV29-1; weak D call: TRBD1 (5 bases). Trimming pared 6 bases from V and 1 base from J, leaving 10 bases between. The CDR3 is 13 amino acids. Germline CDR1 and CDR2: SQVTM and ANQGSEA. The CDR3 DNA follows: TGCAGCGTCGCTAGGGACAGCAATCAGCCCCAGCATTTT. It yields the protein CSVARDSNQPQHF.